This is a list of T cell receptor beta chains from one sample in a study of blood T cells in healthy people across ages. TCRdb reanalysed the 5' RACE reads using MiXCR and keeps one entry per CDR3 protein. The sample records more than 700,000 distinct CDR3 sequences, around half being singletons. Sequenced material: blood. These receptors originate from a man older than 75 in good health. The CDR3 runs from the conserved cysteine through the conserved F or W. D genes are given only for firm matches. Clone size is shown for a subset of rows, as once, few, many or a class of expanded clone.

clone size: many; D gene: -; J gene: TRBJ1-1; V gene: TRBV21-1; CDR3 protein: CASRLLRAGSTEAFF; CDR3 DNA: TGTGCCAGCAGGCTACTAAGGGCAGGGAGCACTGAAGCTTTCTTT
clone size: -; D gene: -; J gene: TRBJ1-1; V gene: TRBV27; CDR3 protein: CASSSQGKTMNTEAFF; CDR3 DNA: TGTGCCAGCAGTTCCCAAGGGAAAACTATGAACACTGAAGCTTTCTTT
clone size: -; D gene: TRBD1; J gene: TRBJ2-1; V gene: TRBV20-1; CDR3 protein: CSAWTGQGAGNEQFF; CDR3 DNA: TGCAGTGCTTGGACCGGACAGGGGGCTGGGAATGAGCAGTTCTTC
clone size: -; D gene: TRBD2; J gene: TRBJ2-1; V gene: TRBV12-3/TRBV12-4; CDR3 protein: CASSRLAGVVDEQFF; CDR3 DNA: TGTGCCAGCAGTCGACTAGCGGGAGTCGTCGATGAGCAGTTCTTC
clone size: -; D gene: TRBD2; J gene: TRBJ2-7; V gene: TRBV7-2; CDR3 protein: CASSKSGEGTLQYF; CDR3 DNA: TGTGCCAGCAGTAAAAGCGGGGAAGGGACGCTGCAGTACTTC
clone size: -; D gene: -; J gene: TRBJ2-7; V gene: TRBV21-1; CDR3 protein: CASSKKGRGNYNEQYF; CDR3 DNA: TGTGCCAGCAGCAAAAAAGGGAGGGGAAACTACAATGAGCAGTACTTC
clone size: -; D gene: -; J gene: TRBJ2-3; V gene: TRBV9; CDR3 protein: CASSDHRADTQYF; CDR3 DNA: TGTGCCAGCAGCGACCACAGGGCAGATACGCAGTATTTT
clone size: -; D gene: TRBD2; J gene: TRBJ2-1; V gene: TRBV20-1; CDR3 protein: CSASSTLAGVFNEQFF; CDR3 DNA: TGCAGTGCTAGCTCGACCCTAGCGGGAGTGTTCAATGAGCAGTTCTTC
clone size: few; D gene: TRBD2; J gene: TRBJ2-7; V gene: TRBV6-2/TRBV6-3; CDR3 protein: CASTGRGSLSYEQYF; CDR3 DNA: TGTGCCAGCACCGGACGCGGGAGCCTTTCCTACGAGCAGTACTTC
clone size: -; D gene: -; J gene: TRBJ1-2; V gene: TRBV5-5; CDR3 protein: CASSPGPENYGYTF; CDR3 DNA: TGTGCCAGCAGCCCCGGACCGGAGAACTATGGCTACACCTTC
clone size: -; D gene: -; J gene: TRBJ1-5; V gene: TRBV14; CDR3 protein: CASSQGYNQPQHF; CDR3 DNA: TGTGCCAGCAGCCAGGGTTATAATCAGCCCCAGCATTTT
clone size: -; D gene: TRBD2; J gene: TRBJ2-1; V gene: TRBV7-3; CDR3 protein: CASSLMPPSTSHNEQFF; CDR3 DNA: TGTGCCAGCAGCTTAATGCCCCCTTCGACTAGCCACAATGAGCAGTTCTTC
clone size: -; D gene: -; J gene: TRBJ2-7; V gene: TRBV25-1; CDR3 protein: CASSESRGPRGNEQYF; CDR3 DNA: TGTGCCAGCAGTGAATCCAGGGGCCCTCGAGGCAATGAGCAGTACTTC
clone size: -; D gene: -; J gene: TRBJ2-7; V gene: TRBV27; CDR3 protein: CASSLSFWSEQYF; CDR3 DNA: TGTGCCAGCAGTTTATCGTTTTGGAGTGAGCAGTACTTC
clone size: -; D gene: -; J gene: TRBJ2-5; V gene: TRBV5-1; CDR3 protein: CASSADGGPKSQYF; CDR3 DNA: TGCGCCAGCAGCGCTGATGGGGGCCCCAAGTCCCAGTACTTC
clone size: -; D gene: TRBD2; J gene: TRBJ2-1; V gene: TRBV4-3; CDR3 protein: CASSQGSGGRNEQFF; CDR3 DNA: TGCGCCAGCAGCCAAGGGAGCGGGGGTCGTAATGAGCAGTTCTTC
clone size: once; D gene: -; J gene: TRBJ1-1; V gene: TRBV2; CDR3 protein: CASRRERDTEAFF; CDR3 DNA: TGTGCCAGCAGGAGGGAGAGGGACACTGAAGCTTTCTTT
clone size: -; D gene: TRBD1; J gene: TRBJ1-4; V gene: TRBV15; CDR3 protein: CATSKGQGRGNEKPFF; CDR3 DNA: TGTGCCACCAGCAAAGGACAGGGGAGGGGTAATGAAAAACCGTTTTTT
clone size: many; D gene: -; J gene: TRBJ2-7; V gene: TRBV21-1; CDR3 protein: CASSNLYEQYF; CDR3 DNA: TGTGCCAGCAGCAATCTCTACGAGCAGTACTTC
clone size: -; D gene: -; J gene: TRBJ1-5; V gene: TRBV27; CDR3 protein: CASSSDINSNQPQHF; CDR3 DNA: TGTGCCAGCAGTTCAGACATAAATAGCAATCAGCCCCAGCATTTT